This entry lists 8 T cell receptor beta chains sequenced from one sample in a study of T cells in localized non-small cell lung cancer. Profiling relied on immunoSEQ multiplex PCR, and the TCRdb table lists in-frame clones only, not all of them. The sample shows more than 25,000 clones, 91% of them seen only once. The source material was PBMCs, sampled before any cancer treatment. The receptors come from a man aged 35 to 69 with stage II lung adenocarcinoma.

The chain is built from TRBV29-1 and TRBJ2-1; the D is unclear. This CDR3 has 12 residues. In germline, CDR1 is SQVTM, CDR2 ANQGSEA. V shed 7 bases and J shed 4 bases, with 11 bases lying between them. In nucleotides, the CDR3 is TGCAGCGCCGGACCCGGATACAATGAGCAGTTCTTC. Translated, it gives CSAGPGYNEQFF.

The chain is built from TRBV6-5 and TRBJ1-1, with D possibly being TRBD1 (5 bases). The germline V gene encodes CDR1 MNHEY and CDR2 SVGAGI. V was cut by 2 bases and J by 4 bases, with 8 bases left in between. This CDR3 contains 13 residues. The CDR3 nucleotides read TGTGCCAGCAGTTACCGTGGGGGCACTGAAGCTTTCTTT. This translates into CASSYRGGTEAFF.

The sample holds one count of this clone. V and J are TRBV7-9 and TRBJ1-2; D is uncertain. Germline V CDR1 and CDR2: SEHNR, FQNEAQ (reference sequence). CDR3 size: 14 residues. V was clipped by 1 base and J by 3 bases, with 9 bases between them. CDR3 region: CASSLDTQDYGYTF. CDR3 nucleotide sequence: TGTGCCAGCAGCTTAGACACCCAGGACTATGGCTACACCTTC.

The J gene is TRBJ2-3, the V gene TRBV2; 8 nucleotides match TRBD1. Per the germline V gene, CDR1 is SNHLY and CDR2 is FYNNEI. There are 15 residues in the CDR3. The J segment lost 5 bases and the V segment lost 6 bases, leaving 10 bases of the junction unmatched. This CDR3 reads CASSGGQGDLDTQYF. The CDR3 coding sequence is TGTGCCAGCAGCGGAGGACAGGGCGATTTAGATACGCAGTATTTT.

V and J are TRBV18 and TRBJ2-1, with D perhaps matching TRBD2 (5 bases). Germline-derived CDR1 and CDR2 are KGHSH and LQKENI. V was cut by 0 bases and J by 9 bases, with 6 bases left in between. CDR3 size: 12 residues. The CDR3 region has the DNA TGTGCCAGCTCACCACCGGCGGGTGAGCAGTTCTTC. It translates to CASSPPAGEQFF.

A few counts support this clone. This rearrangement joins TRBV6-5 to TRBJ2-3, with unresolved D. The CDR3 runs 12 residues. V was trimmed by 0 bases and J by 6 bases, leaving 4 bases between them. From germline, CDR1 is MNHEY and CDR2 SVGAGI. In DNA, the CDR3 is TGTGCCAGCAGTTACTCCCCTGATACGCAGTATTTT. The encoded protein is CASSYSPDTQYF.

The J gene is TRBJ1-1, the V gene TRBV7-2, with 9 positions matching TRBD1. Germline lookup yields CDR1 SGHTA and CDR2 FQGNSA. The V gene end was trimmed by 7 bases and the J gene end by 4 bases; junction bases not matched to a gene: 7. This CDR3 contains 14 residues. CDR3 in amino acids: CASKTGQGLTEAFF. CDR3 in DNA: TGTGCCAGCAAGACCGGACAGGGGCTCACTGAAGCTTTCTTT. The entire variable domain, with the rest obtained from reference TRBV7-2 and TRBJ1-1, is as follows: GAGVSQSPSNKVTEKGKDVELRCDPISGHTALYWYRQSLGQGLEFLIYFQGNSAPDKSGLPSDRFSAERTGGSVSTLTIQRTQQEDSAVYLCASKTGQGLTEAFFGQGTRLTVV.

The genes are TRBV19 and TRBJ2-1; D ambiguous. V was clipped by 7 bases and J by 0 bases, with 13 bases between them. This CDR3 is built from 15 residues. Germline CDR1 and CDR2: LNHDA and SQIVND (reference sequence). CDR3 nucleotides: TGTGCCAGTAAGCCCTCCCCAAGCTCCTACAATGAGCAGTTCTTC. This translates into CASKPSPSSYNEQFF.